This T cell receptor (beta chain) is drawn from a study of PD-1 blockade in classical Hodgkin lymphoma. Findings and limits, study-wide: By cycle point C4D1, TCR diversity had risen significantly in CD4+ cells (but not CD8+ cells). The diversity seen at baseline in complete responders resembled that of newly diagnosed patients. Newly diagnosed patients reportedly trailed healthy donors in baseline TCR diversity.

The CDR3 covers 13 residues. Trimming left V 1 base short and J 3 bases short, with 8 bases between. CDR1 SQVTM and CDR2 ANQGSEA come from the germline V gene. Regarding this clone: Its matching antigen is unknown.

Time point noted: cycle 4 day 1 (C4D1), after more than five weeks of nivolumab. Each patient relapsed following autologous stem cell transplantation, and prior brentuximab vedotin exposure differed. Profiled with immunoSEQ multiplex PCR; TCRdb holds only in-frame clones, not every one. The sample has 15,000 to 20,000 clones; around 76% are singletons. The sequencing here drew on peripheral blood mononuclear cells (PBMCs), taken before the fourth cycle of nivolumab. The clonotype originates from a human donor with classical Hodgkin lymphoma. The rearrangement joins TRBV29-1 to TRBJ2-3; D is perhaps TRBD2 (6 bases). The CDR3 loop is CSVEAGVTDTQYF. The DNA for the CDR3 is TGCAGCGTTGAAGCGGGAGTAACAGATACGCAGTATTTT.